Reported below is one T cell receptor (beta chain). These data originate in a study of blood T cell repertoires in COVID-19. Looking at the study overall: PBMCs, B-cell-depleted T cells, or T cells were the source of the cDNA or gDNA that made up the material.

Method: immunoSEQ multiplex PCR; TCRdb's copy keeps in-frame clones and lacks some. The table lists 55,000 to 70,000 clones, around 87% of them singletons. This CDR3 contains 14 residues. Trimming stripped 11 bases from V and 4 bases from J, with 20 bases between. From germline, CDR1 is MDHEN and CDR2 SYDVKM. The sample was peripheral blood. The clonotype was recovered from a man in his sixties or seventies with acute or convalescent COVID-19. This chain links TRBV28 with TRBJ1-1; the D is unclear. DNA for the CDR3: TGTGCCGAGGCCCCTAGACTATCGGGCACTGAAGCTTTCTTT. Its translation is CAEAPRLSGTEAFF. Drawing the rest from reference TRBV28 and TRBJ1-1, the complete variable domain is DVKVTQSSRYLVKRTGEKVFLECVQDMDHENMFWYRQDPGLGLRLIYFSYDVKMKEKGDIPEGYSVSREKKERFSLILESASTNQTSMYLCAEAPRLSGTEAFFGQGTRLTVV.